This passage covers 20 T cell receptor beta chains from one sample sequenced in a study of T cell repertoires in cytomegalovirus infection. For these TCRs, the target antigens are not known. MiXCR, applied by TCRdb to the reads, yields one record per CDR3 protein. There are approximately 310,000 distinct CDR3 sequences in the sample; around 25% occur only once, and roughly 14% lies in the top ten. The sample here was cultured PBMCs, taken from culture after CMV antigen stimulation. Every receptor here comes from a human donor in good health (CMV status not recorded). Some clones in this sample may be carry-over from other donors' samples.

This clonotype showed up just a few times. V and J are TRBV20-1 and TRBJ2-7; no clear D gene. The CDR3 has 15 amino acids. The V end was cut by 0 bases, the J end by 2 bases, with 14 bases between. Germline V lookup: CDR1 DFQATT, CDR2 SNEGSKA (reference sequence). Here the CDR3 DNA reads TGCAGTGCTAGAGATCTCACGATCTCAACCTACGAGCAGTACTTC. Its protein is CSARDLTISTYEQYF.

A few counts support this clonotype. A much larger clone differs by one base, so this may be a read error. The chain is built from TRBV11-2 and TRBJ1-6, with unresolved D. Germline V gene sequence: CDR1 SGHAT, CDR2 FQNNGV. The germline V and J ends were trimmed by 1 base and 2 bases, with 6 bases remaining between them. The CDR3 contains 15 residues. The CDR3 spells CASSLGGTYNSPLHF. The CDR3 DNA is TGTGCCAGCAGCTTAGGGGGAACCTATAATTCACCCCTCCACTTT.

V and J are TRBV20-1 and TRBJ2-5; TRBD1 is a possible D gene (5 bases). Germline assignment: CDR1 DFQATT and CDR2 SNEGSKA (reference sequence). This CDR3 has 14 amino acids. Between the trimmed V and J ends, which lost 2 bases and 2 bases, there was a span of 12 bases. The CDR3 nucleotides are TGCAGTGCTAGAAAAAGACAGCTACAAGAGACCCAGTACTTC. Its translation: CSARKRQLQETQYF.

The DNA for the CDR3 is TGTGCCAGCAGCTCCGGGAGGGCCTTTAGAAATGAGCAGTTCTTC. It translates to CASSSGRAFRNEQFF. The chain joins TRBV7-2 to TRBJ2-1, with 8 bases matching TRBD2. The CDR3 runs to 15 residues. Trimming took 4 bases from V and 7 from J; bases not matched to a gene: 9. Germline loops: CDR1 SGHTA, CDR2 FQGNSA.

The rearrangement joins TRBV28 to TRBJ1-5; D ambiguous. The CDR3 sequence is 15 residues long. The ends were cut back, 5 bases at V and 4 bases at J, with 15 bases in the middle. The germline gives CDR1 MDHEN, CDR2 SYDVKM. The CDR3 DNA follows: TGTGCCAGCAGTCACGGGCTAGTGAGGAATCAGCCCCAGCATTTT. This encodes CASSHGLVRNQPQHF.

In this sample, this clonotype is medium-sized. The chain is built from TRBV7-2 and TRBJ2-7; possibly TRBD2 for D (6 bases). Germline loops: CDR1 SGHTA, CDR2 FQGNSA. The CDR3 runs to 14 residues. V lost 5 bases and J 3 bases, leaving 14 bases between the germline ends. The CDR3 sequence: CASSPTSPNYEQYF. The CDR3 region has the DNA TGTGCCAGCAGCCCCACTAGCCCCAACTACGAGCAGTACTTC.

This clonotype was recorded many times. The V and J genes are TRBV7-8 and TRBJ2-7, with 8 bases matching TRBD2. Looked up from germline, CDR1 is SGHVS and CDR2 is FQNEAQ. V shed 5 bases, J shed 7 bases, and the junction held 7 bases outside the gene matches. This CDR3 contains 13 residues. CDR3 coding DNA: TGTGCCAGCAGCCCTGGCGGGAGGAGGGAGCAGTACGTC. Its translation: CASSPGGRREQYV.

The CDR3 spells CSSLGGYNEQFF. The CDR3 DNA reads as TGCAGCTCCTTAGGGGGGTACAATGAGCAGTTCTTC. J is TRBJ2-1 and V is TRBV29-1; D is perhaps TRBD1 or TRBD2 (6 bases each). The CDR3 runs 12 residues. Germline V gene sequence: CDR1 SQVTM, CDR2 ANQGSEA. V lost 8 bases and J lost 4, with 12 bases in between.

The chain joins TRBV28 to TRBJ1-5, with 10 positions matching TRBD1. This CDR3 comprises 18 residues. Germline values: CDR1 MDHEN, CDR2 SYDVKM. V was pared by 5 bases and J by 5 bases, with 15 bases of the junction left unmatched. The CDR3 sequence: CASSPNPGTGEGYQPQHF. DNA for the CDR3: TGTGCCAGCAGTCCTAATCCCGGGACAGGGGAGGGTTATCAGCCCCAGCATTTT.

The DNA for the CDR3 is TGTGCCAGCAGCGAGTGGGAAACTAGCAATGAGCAGTTCTTC. This translates into CASSEWETSNEQFF. The V and J genes are TRBV9 and TRBJ2-1, with D possibly TRBD2 on 5 matching bases. Germline CDR1 reads SGDLS; CDR2 reads YYNGEE. The V end was cut by 3 bases, the J end by 6 bases, with 13 bases between. This CDR3 region has 14 residues.

This clonotype has a count of ten or more. The rearrangement joins TRBV20-1 to TRBJ1-6; 7 nucleotides line up with TRBD1. Trimming at V came to 4 bases and at J to 8 bases, leaving 2 bases not matched to a gene. CDR1 and CDR2 (germline): DFQATT, SNEGSKA (reference sequence). CDR3 length: 12 residues. CDR3 loop: CSAKQGYSPLHF. CDR3 sequence (DNA): TGCAGTGCTAAACAGGGGTATTCACCCCTCCACTTT.

The chain carries TRBV7-2 and TRBJ2-7; TRBD2 matches at 8 bases. CDR3 size: 15 residues. Germline values: CDR1 SGHTA, CDR2 FQGNSA. V lost 3 bases and J lost 1; bases outside the gene matches: 5. The CDR3 spells CASSFGSGKSYEQYF. DNA for the CDR3: TGTGCCAGCAGCTTTGGTAGCGGGAAATCCTACGAGCAGTACTTC.

This clonotype was detected many times. The chain couples TRBV10-3 to TRBJ2-1; TRBD2 is a possible D gene (6 bases). Germline V gene data show CDR1 as ENHRY and CDR2 as SYGVKD. The V end was cut by 8 bases, the J end by 4 bases, with 18 bases between. The CDR3 consists of 15 residues. CDR3 residues: CAIGRDKWGYNEQFF. As DNA, the CDR3 is TGTGCCATCGGGCGGGATAAGTGGGGATACAATGAGCAGTTCTTC.

The CDR3 nucleotides are TGTGCCAGCAGCCTCTCTTCCGGTCAGAGGATGAGGACGCAGTATTTT. Its protein product is CASSLSSGQRMRTQYF. The gene calls are TRBV12-3 or TRBV12-4 and TRBJ2-3; D gene uncertain. The CDR3 length is 16 residues. The V and J ends lost 6 bases and 9 bases respectively, with 25 bases between them.

The V call is TRBV9, the J call TRBJ1-2; D not certain. Germline V gene data show CDR1 as SGDLS and CDR2 as YYNGEE. Trimming removed 2 bases from V and 8 bases from J, with 10 bases in between. The CDR3 is 12 residues long. The CDR3 DNA is TGTGCCAGCAGCGTCCCCTCGTGGGGCTACACCTTC. This translates into CASSVPSWGYTF.

This clonotype was detected ten times or more. CDR3 DNA sequence: TGTGCCAGCAGCGACTCCGTCTGGGGATCACGGGCTCAGCCCCAGCATTTT. Encoded protein: CASSDSVWGSRAQPQHF. The chain couples TRBV7-2 to TRBJ1-5, with D uncertain. The CDR3 runs to 17 residues. Germline CDR1 and CDR2: SGHTA and FQGNSA. Trimming cost V 5 bases and J 6 bases, with 23 bases left between them.

This clonotype was recorded at least ten times. This chain joins TRBV7-9 and TRBJ2-1, with D perhaps TRBD2 (5 bases). Trimming removed 0 bases at V and 4 bases at J, with 10 bases between. This CDR3 has 15 amino acids. Germline loops: CDR1 SEHNR, CDR2 FQNEAQ (reference sequence). The CDR3 reads CASSLALERYNEQFF. DNA for the CDR3: TGTGCCAGCAGCTTAGCGCTGGAGCGGTACAATGAGCAGTTCTTC.

The chain is built from TRBV3-1 and TRBJ2-5; 7 bases fit TRBD2. After removal of 1 base from V and 1 base from J, the junction contained 3 bases not matched to a gene. CDR1 is LGHDT and CDR2 is YNNKEL in the germline V gene (reference sequence). The CDR3 runs 15 residues. The CDR3, as DNA: TGTGCCAGCAGCCAAGGGCTAGCGGTCCAAGAGACCCAGTACTTC. It codes for CASSQGLAVQETQYF.

In this sample, this clonotype turned up a few times. The J gene is TRBJ2-3, the V gene TRBV20-1, with 8 positions matching TRBD2. V lost 4 bases to trimming and J lost 1 base; unmatched junction nucleotides: 4. The CDR3 contains 14 residues. CDR1 and CDR2 (germline): DFQATT, SNEGSKA (reference sequence). CDR3 region: CSATGGPGTDTQYF. CDR3 DNA: TGCAGTGCTACGGGAGGGCCGGGCACAGATACGCAGTATTTT.

This clonotype was seen repeatedly, ten times or more. V gene TRBV28 combines with J gene TRBJ2-3; TRBD2 matches at 9 bases. This CDR3 region has 17 residues. Germline assignment: CDR1 MDHEN and CDR2 SYDVKM. J gave up 2 bases and V 3 bases, and 9 bases lay outside the gene matches. The CDR3 here is CASSFQAGGPHTDTQYF. The CDR3 bases are TGTGCCAGCAGTTTTCAGGCGGGAGGGCCTCACACAGATACGCAGTATTTT.